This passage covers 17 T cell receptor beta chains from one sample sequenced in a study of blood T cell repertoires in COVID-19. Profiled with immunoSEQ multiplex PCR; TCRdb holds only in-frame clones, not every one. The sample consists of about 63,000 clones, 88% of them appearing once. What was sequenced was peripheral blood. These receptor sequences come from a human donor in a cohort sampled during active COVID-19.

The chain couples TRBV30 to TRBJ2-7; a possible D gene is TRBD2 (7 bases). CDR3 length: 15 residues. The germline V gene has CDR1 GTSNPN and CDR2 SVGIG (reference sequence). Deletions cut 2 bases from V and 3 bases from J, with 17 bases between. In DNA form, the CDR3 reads TGTGCCTGGAGTCTAGCGGCAGGGGATGTCTACGAGCAGTACTTC. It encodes CAWSLAAGDVYEQYF. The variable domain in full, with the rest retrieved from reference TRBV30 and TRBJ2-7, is SQTIHQWPATLVQPVGSPLSLECTVEGTSNPNLYWYRQAAGRGLQLLFYSVGIGQISSEVPQNLSASRPQDRQFILSSKKLLLSDSGFYLCAWSLAAGDVYEQYFGPGTRLTVT.

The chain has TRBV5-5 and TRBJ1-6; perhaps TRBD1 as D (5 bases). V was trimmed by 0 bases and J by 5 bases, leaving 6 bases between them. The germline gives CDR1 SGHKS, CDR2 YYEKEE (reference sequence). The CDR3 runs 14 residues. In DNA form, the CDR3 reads TGTGCCAGCAGCTTGGCGGGGGATAATTCACCCCTCCACTTT. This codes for CASSLAGDNSPLHF.

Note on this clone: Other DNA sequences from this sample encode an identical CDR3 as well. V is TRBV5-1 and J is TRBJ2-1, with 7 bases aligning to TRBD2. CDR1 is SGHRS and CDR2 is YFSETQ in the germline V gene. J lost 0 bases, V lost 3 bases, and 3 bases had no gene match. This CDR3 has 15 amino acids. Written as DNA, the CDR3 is TGCGCCAGCAGCTCTGGCGGGAGCTCCTACAATGAGCAGTTCTTC. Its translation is CASSSGGSSYNEQFF.

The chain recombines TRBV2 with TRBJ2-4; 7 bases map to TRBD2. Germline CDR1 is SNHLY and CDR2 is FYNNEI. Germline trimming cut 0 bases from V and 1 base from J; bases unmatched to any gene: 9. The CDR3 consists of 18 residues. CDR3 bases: TGTGCCAGCAGTGAAGCCCACGGGGGGAGTGTTGCCAAAAACATTCAGTACTTC. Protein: CASSEAHGGSVAKNIQYF.

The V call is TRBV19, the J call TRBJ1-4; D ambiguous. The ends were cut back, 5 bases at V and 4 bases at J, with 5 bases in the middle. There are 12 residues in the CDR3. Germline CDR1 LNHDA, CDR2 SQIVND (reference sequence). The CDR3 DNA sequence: TGTGCCAGTAGTCCCAATAATGAAAAACTGTTTTTT. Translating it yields CASSPNNEKLFF.

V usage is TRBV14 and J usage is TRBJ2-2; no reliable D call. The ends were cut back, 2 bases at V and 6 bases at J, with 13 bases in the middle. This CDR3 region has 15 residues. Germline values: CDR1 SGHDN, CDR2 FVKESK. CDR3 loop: CASSQIDPPAGELFF. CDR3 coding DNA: TGTGCCAGCAGCCAAATAGATCCACCGGCCGGGGAGCTGTTTTTT. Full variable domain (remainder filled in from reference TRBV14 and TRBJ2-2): EAGVTQFPSHSVIEKGQTVTLRCDPISGHDNLYWYRRVMGKEIKFLLHFVKESKQDESGMPNNRFLAERTGGTYSTLKVQPAELEDSGVYFCASSQIDPPAGELFFGEGSRLTVL.

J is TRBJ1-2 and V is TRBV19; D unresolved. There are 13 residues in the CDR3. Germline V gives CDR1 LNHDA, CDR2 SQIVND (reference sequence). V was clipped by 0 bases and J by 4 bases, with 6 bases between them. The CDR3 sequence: CASSIEQSYGYTF. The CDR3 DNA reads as TGTGCCAGTAGTATAGAACAGAGCTATGGCTACACCTTC.

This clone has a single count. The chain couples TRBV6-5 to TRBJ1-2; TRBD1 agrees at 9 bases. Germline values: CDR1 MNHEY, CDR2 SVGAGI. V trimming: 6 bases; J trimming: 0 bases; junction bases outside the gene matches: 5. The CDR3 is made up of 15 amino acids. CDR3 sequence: CASRLGQGTNYGYTF. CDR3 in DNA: TGTGCCAGCAGGCTAGGACAGGGGACTAACTATGGCTACACCTTC.

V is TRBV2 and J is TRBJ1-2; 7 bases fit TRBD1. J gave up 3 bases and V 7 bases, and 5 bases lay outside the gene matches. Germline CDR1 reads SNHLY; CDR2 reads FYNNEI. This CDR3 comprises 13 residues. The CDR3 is CASMVGTDYGYTF. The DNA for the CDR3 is TGTGCCAGCATGGTGGGGACAGACTATGGCTACACCTTC.

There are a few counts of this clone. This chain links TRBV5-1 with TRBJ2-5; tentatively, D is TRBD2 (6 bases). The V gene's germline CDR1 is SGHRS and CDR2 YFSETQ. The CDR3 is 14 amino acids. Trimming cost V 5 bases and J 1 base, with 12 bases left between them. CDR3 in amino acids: CASSFAGLQETQYF. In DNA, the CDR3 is TGCGCCAGCAGTTTTGCGGGACTCCAAGAGACCCAGTACTTC.

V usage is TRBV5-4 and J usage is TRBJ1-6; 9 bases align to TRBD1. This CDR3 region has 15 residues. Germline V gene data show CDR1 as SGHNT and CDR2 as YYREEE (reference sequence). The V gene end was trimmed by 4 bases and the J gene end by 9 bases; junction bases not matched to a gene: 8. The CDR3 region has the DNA TGTGCCAGCAGCGATCCGGGACAGGGTGGTTCACCCCTCCACTTT. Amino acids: CASSDPGQGGSPLHF.

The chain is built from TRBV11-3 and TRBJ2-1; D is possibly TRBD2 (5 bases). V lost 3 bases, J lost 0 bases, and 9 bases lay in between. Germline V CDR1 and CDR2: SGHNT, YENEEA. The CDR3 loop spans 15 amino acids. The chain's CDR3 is CASSLDGNSYNEQFF. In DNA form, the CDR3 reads TGTGCCAGCAGCTTGGACGGGAACTCCTACAATGAGCAGTTCTTC.

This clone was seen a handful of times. This CDR3 reads CASSSGAERSYEQYF. In DNA, the CDR3 is TGTGCCAGCAGCTCCGGAGCGGAGAGGTCCTACGAGCAGTACTTC. This chain joins TRBV11-3 and TRBJ2-7; a weak D match, TRBD2 (5 bases). The length of the CDR3 is 15 residues. Trimming left V 4 bases short and J 1 base short, with 14 bases between. Germline CDR1 is SGHNT and CDR2 is YENEEA.

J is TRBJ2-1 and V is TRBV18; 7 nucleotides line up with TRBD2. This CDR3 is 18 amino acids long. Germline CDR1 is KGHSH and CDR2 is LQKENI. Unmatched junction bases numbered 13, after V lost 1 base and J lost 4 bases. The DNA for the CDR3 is TGTGCCAGCTCACCACTCGCCCTAGCGGTACGGGAGTACAATGAGCAGTTCTTC. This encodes CASSPLALAVREYNEQFF.

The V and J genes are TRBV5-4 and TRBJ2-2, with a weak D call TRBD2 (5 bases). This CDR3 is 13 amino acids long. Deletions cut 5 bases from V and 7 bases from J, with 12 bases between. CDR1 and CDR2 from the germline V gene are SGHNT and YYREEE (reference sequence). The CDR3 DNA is TGTGCCAGCAGGCGGTCCGGGAACGGGGAGCTGTTTTTT. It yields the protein CASRRSGNGELFF.

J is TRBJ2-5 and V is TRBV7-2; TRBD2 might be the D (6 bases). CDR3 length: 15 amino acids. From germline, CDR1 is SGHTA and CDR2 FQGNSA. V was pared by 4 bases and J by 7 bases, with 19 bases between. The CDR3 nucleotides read TGTGCCAGCAGCTCCGGGACTTTAATTTCAGGGACCCAGTACTTC. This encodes CASSSGTLISGTQYF.

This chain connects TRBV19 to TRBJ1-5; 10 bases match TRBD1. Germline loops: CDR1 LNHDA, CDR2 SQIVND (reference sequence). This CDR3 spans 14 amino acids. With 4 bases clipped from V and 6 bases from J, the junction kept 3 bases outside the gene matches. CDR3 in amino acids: CASSKTGGGQPQHF. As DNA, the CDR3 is TGTGCCAGTAGTAAGACAGGGGGCGGTCAGCCCCAGCATTTT.